The 4 T cell receptor beta chains below all came from one sample that was sequenced in a study of response to subunit inactivated influenza vaccine. Each CDR3 protein gets one entry after TCRdb re-called the RT-PCR reads with MiXCR. The sample contains fewer than 750,000 distinct CDR3 sequences, 13% to 15% of which appear only once. The specimen was PBMCs from blood, collected 11 to 12 days after vaccination. The receptors stem from a man in his forties or fifties who received an inactivated influenza vaccine.

This clonotype has a handful of counts. The genes are TRBV28 and TRBJ2-7; TRBD2 aligns across 8 bases. Per the germline V gene, CDR1 is MDHEN and CDR2 is SYDVKM. The CDR3 consists of 13 residues. V gave up 10 bases and J gave up 2 bases; unmatched junction bases: 7. CDR3 in amino acids: CATIREGAYEQYF. For the CDR3, the DNA is TGTGCCACCATCCGGGAGGGGGCCTACGAGCAGTACTTC.

The chain is built from TRBV7-8 and TRBJ1-1; tentatively, D is TRBD1 (5 bases). CDR3 length equals 14 residues. The V gene lost 0 bases and the J gene lost 4 bases, with 9 bases spanning the gap. The germline gives CDR1 SGHVS, CDR2 FQNEAQ. This CDR3 reads CASSLAPRATEAFF. The CDR3 DNA follows: TGTGCCAGCAGCTTAGCGCCCAGGGCCACTGAAGCTTTCTTT.

This clonotype turned up a few times. This chain uses TRBV3-1 with TRBJ2-1; D might be TRBD1 (6 bases). Trimming shortened V by 6 bases and J by 0 bases, and 12 bases separated the two germline ends. The CDR3 is 15 residues long. Germline loops: CDR1 LGHDT, CDR2 YNNKEL (reference sequence). The CDR3 reads CASSFPRGSYNEQFF. CDR3 DNA sequence: TGTGCCAGCAGTTTCCCCAGGGGCTCCTACAATGAGCAGTTCTTC.

A few counts support this clonotype. The CDR3 sequence: CASSPGGVTNEKLFF. The CDR3 DNA reads as TGTGCCAGCAGCCCCGGAGGGGTAACAAATGAAAAACTGTTTTTT. The V call is TRBV7-2, the J call TRBJ1-4; a weak D match, TRBD1 (5 bases). V lost 5 bases and J lost 5, with 15 bases in between. The CDR3 contains 15 residues. From germline, CDR1 is SGHTA and CDR2 FQGNSA.